This record covers a single T cell receptor beta chain. The data stem from a study of T cells after somatic rescue of genetic block. The CDR3 covers 11 residues. CDR1 is MDHEN and CDR2 is SYDVKM in the germline V gene. Trimming removed 4 bases at V and 8 bases at J, with 8 bases between. TCRdb's table, derived via immunoSEQ multiplex PCR, lists solely in-frame clones and lacks some. The table has 100,000 to 120,000 clones, about 93% seen once; the top ten hold 1.4% to 1.5%. The sequence came from a young woman. The chain has TRBV28 and TRBJ1-1; the D is unclear. The source material was peripheral blood mononuclear cells (PBMCs). This CDR3 is CASSSRLEAFF. The CDR3 region has the DNA TGTGCCAGCAGTTCCCGCTTGGAAGCTTTCTTT.